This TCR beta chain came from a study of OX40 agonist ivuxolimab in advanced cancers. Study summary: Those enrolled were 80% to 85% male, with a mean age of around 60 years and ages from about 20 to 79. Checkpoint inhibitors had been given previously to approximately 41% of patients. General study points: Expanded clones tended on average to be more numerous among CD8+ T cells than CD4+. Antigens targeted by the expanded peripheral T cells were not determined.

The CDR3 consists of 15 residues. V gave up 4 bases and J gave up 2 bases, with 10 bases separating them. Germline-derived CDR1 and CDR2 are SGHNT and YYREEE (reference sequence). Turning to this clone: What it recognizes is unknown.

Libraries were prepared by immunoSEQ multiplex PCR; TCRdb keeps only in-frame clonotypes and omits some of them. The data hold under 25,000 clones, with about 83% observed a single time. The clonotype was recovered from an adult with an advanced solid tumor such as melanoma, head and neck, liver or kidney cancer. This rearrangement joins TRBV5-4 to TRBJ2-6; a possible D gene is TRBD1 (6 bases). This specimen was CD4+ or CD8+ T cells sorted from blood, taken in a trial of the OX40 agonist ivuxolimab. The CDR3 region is CASSVTGAGANVLTF. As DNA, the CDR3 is TGTGCCAGCAGCGTGACAGGAGCTGGGGCCAACGTCCTGACTTTC.